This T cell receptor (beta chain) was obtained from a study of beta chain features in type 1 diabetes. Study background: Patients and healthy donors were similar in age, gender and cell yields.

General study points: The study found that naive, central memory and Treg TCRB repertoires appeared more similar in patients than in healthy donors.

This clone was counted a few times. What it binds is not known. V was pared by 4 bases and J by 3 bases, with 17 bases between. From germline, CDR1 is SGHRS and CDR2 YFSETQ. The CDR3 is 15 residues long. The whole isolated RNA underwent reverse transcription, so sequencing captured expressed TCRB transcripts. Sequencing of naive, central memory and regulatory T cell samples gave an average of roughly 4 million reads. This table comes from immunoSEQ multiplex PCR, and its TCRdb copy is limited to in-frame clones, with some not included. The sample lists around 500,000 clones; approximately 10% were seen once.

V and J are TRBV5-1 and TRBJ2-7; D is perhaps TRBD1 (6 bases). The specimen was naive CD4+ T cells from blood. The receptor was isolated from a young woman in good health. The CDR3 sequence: CASSTSVTGHYEQYF. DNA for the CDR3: TGCGCCAGCAGCACCTCAGTGACAGGCCACTACGAGCAGTACTTC.